The T cell receptor (beta chain) under discussion was sequenced for a study of T cell changes during pregnancy in multiple sclerosis. V was pared by 6 bases and J by 7 bases, with 7 bases of the junction left unmatched. Germline assignment: CDR1 MGHRA and CDR2 YSYEKL. The CDR3 is made up of 15 amino acids. Measured with immunoSEQ multiplex PCR; TCRdb has only the in-frame clones, and not every one. This sample has tens of thousands of clones, with 70% to 90% found just once. Specimen: CD8+ T cells from peripheral blood mononuclear cells, collected in the first trimester of pregnancy. The sequence derives from a female donor in good health, enrolled as a control in a pregnancy study. The chain links TRBV4-1 to TRBJ2-1, with 12 bases fitting TRBD2. Written as DNA, the CDR3 is TGCGCCAGCAGAGAGGGACTAGCGGGTAGGAATGAGCAGTTCTTC. Amino acids: CASREGLAGRNEQFF.